Listed here are 13 T cell receptor beta chains from one sample, sequenced in a study of CD4+ T cells in melanoma. Clones were read by immunoSEQ multiplex PCR, and TCRdb kept only the in-frame ones, dropping some. The sample carries more than 90,000 clones, over 80% recorded once. Sequenced sample: peripheral blood. These receptors all stem from a human donor with melanoma.

The CDR3 DNA reads as TGTGCCAGCAGCTTCTCACGGACTAGCGGCAACAATGAGCAGTTCTTC. As protein: CASSFSRTSGNNEQFF. This chain connects TRBV11-2 to TRBJ2-1; 10 bases match TRBD2. Unmatched junction bases numbered 7, after V lost 3 bases and J lost 5 bases. Looked up from germline, CDR1 is SGHAT and CDR2 is FQNNGV. The CDR3 runs 16 residues.

The chain couples TRBV7-6 to TRBJ2-1; 12 nucleotides align to TRBD2. V was clipped by 5 bases and J by 5 bases; unmatched bases: 4. CDR1 and CDR2 (germline): SGHVS, FNYEAQ. The CDR3 contains 15 residues. The CDR3 region has the DNA TGTGCCAGCAGCGTCACTAGCGGGGGGAACAATGAGCAGTTCTTC. Translation gives CASSVTSGGNNEQFF.

This clone was detected once. The rearrangement uses TRBV4-3 and TRBJ2-1; D possibly corresponds to TRBD1 (5 bases). Trimming removed 1 base at V and 9 bases at J, with 19 bases between. The CDR3 runs 16 residues. Germline CDR1 reads LGHNA; CDR2 reads YSLEER. CDR3 amino acids: CASSQGLGVPPSEQFF. DNA of the CDR3: TGCGCCAGCAGCCAAGGGCTAGGGGTGCCCCCCAGTGAGCAGTTCTTC.

The chain joins TRBV11-2 to TRBJ2-5, with TRBD2 as a possible D gene (6 bases). The CDR3 runs 12 residues. Germline CDR1 SGHAT, CDR2 FQNNGV. V was clipped by 8 bases and J by 7 bases, with 14 bases between them. The CDR3 spells CASGEAGGTQYF. The CDR3 bases are TGTGCCAGCGGGGAGGCGGGCGGGACCCAGTACTTC.

The chain links TRBV7-2 to TRBJ2-2; the D gene is possibly TRBD1 (8 bases). In germline, CDR1 is SGHTA, CDR2 FQGNSA. The V end was cut by 5 bases, the J end by 5 bases, with 15 bases between. CDR3 length: 15 amino acids. The DNA for the CDR3 is TGTGCCAGCAGCCTTCAACAGGGGGGGACCGGGGAGCTGTTTTTT. Translation gives CASSLQQGGTGELFF.

The chain employs TRBV29-1 and TRBJ2-3; D could derive from TRBD1 or TRBD2 (6 bases each). The CDR3 totals 15 residues. Germline CDR1 is SQVTM and CDR2 is ANQGSEA. V was trimmed by 4 bases and J by 0 bases, leaving 14 bases between them. The CDR3 region is CSVVYGGPSTDTQYF. The DNA of the CDR3 is TGCAGCGTTGTTTACGGGGGCCCTAGCACAGATACGCAGTATTTT.

The CDR3 here is CASSGTGFNQPQHF. CDR3 sequence (DNA): TGTGCCAGCAGCGGCACAGGGTTCAATCAGCCCCAGCATTTT. This sequence joins TRBV9 and TRBJ1-5; D perhaps matches TRBD1 (6 bases). Trimming left V 3 bases short and J 3 bases short, with 10 bases between. The CDR3 runs 14 residues. Germline lookup yields CDR1 SGDLS and CDR2 YYNGEE.

This clone was counted once. The V and J genes are TRBV4-3 and TRBJ2-2; TRBD1 is a possible D gene (6 bases). The V end was cut by 0 bases, the J end by 0 bases, with 11 bases between. Germline-derived CDR1 and CDR2 are LGHNA and YSLEER. The CDR3 covers 17 residues. CDR3 in amino acids: CASSQDGTPANTGELFF. The CDR3, as DNA: TGCGCCAGCAGCCAAGATGGGACACCCGCGAACACCGGGGAGCTGTTTTTT.

CDR3 loop: CASSLYRGGGETQYF. In DNA, the CDR3 is TGTGCCAGCAGCTTGTATCGGGGGGGCGGGGAGACCCAGTACTTC. The V gene is TRBV5-4, the J gene TRBJ2-5; 8 nucleotides line up with TRBD2. The V gene's germline CDR1 is SGHNT and CDR2 YYREEE (reference sequence). Trimming at V came to 1 base and at J to 5 bases, leaving 7 bases not matched to a gene. This CDR3 is built from 15 residues.

The rearrangement uses TRBV5-1 and TRBJ1-2; D might be TRBD1 (6 bases). The germline V and J ends were trimmed by 7 bases and 1 base, with 17 bases remaining between them. This CDR3 region has 15 residues. Germline V gene lookup returns CDR1 SGHRS and CDR2 YFSETQ. The CDR3 DNA follows: TGCGCCAGCCCCGGCCGGGACATGTTTAACTATGGCTACACCTTC. It yields the protein CASPGRDMFNYGYTF.

The J gene is TRBJ1-6, the V gene TRBV30; D possibly corresponds to TRBD1 (6 bases). The CDR3 totals 15 residues. V was cut by 4 bases and J by 5 bases, with 15 bases left in between. Germline assignment: CDR1 GTSNPN and CDR2 SVGIG (reference sequence). The chain's CDR3 is CAWNSRGLDNSPLHF. The CDR3, as DNA: TGTGCCTGGAACTCCCGGGGGCTCGATAATTCACCCCTCCACTTT.

The chain combines TRBV6-1 with TRBJ1-5; weak D call: TRBD1 (5 bases). V was pared by 8 bases and J by 0 bases, with 14 bases between. Germline V gene data show CDR1 as MNHNS and CDR2 as SASEGT. This CDR3 is 15 amino acids long. The CDR3 reads CASGRDLYSNQPQHF. The CDR3 region has the DNA TGTGCCAGCGGAAGGGACCTATATAGCAATCAGCCCCAGCATTTT.

V is TRBV5-1 and J is TRBJ2-2; TRBD2 is a possible D gene (6 bases). V was shortened by 4 bases and J by 0 bases, with 16 bases between the two germline ends. Germline CDR1 and CDR2: SGHRS and YFSETQ. This CDR3 region has 17 residues. As DNA, the CDR3 is TGCGCCAGCAGCACGTCCCCGGGGGTTGCGAACACCGGGGAGCTGTTTTTT. Its translation is CASSTSPGVANTGELFF.